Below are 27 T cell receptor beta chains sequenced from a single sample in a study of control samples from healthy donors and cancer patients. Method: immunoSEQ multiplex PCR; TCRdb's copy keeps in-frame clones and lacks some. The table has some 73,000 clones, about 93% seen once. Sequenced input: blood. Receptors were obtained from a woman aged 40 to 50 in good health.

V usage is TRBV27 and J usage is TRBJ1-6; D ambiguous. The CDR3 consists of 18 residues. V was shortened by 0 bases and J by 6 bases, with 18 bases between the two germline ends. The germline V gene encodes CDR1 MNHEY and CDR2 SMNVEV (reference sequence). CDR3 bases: TGTGCCAGCAGTTTATCGCGCCCTGACCGGGCCTCTAATTCACCCCTCCACTTT. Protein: CASSLSRPDRASNSPLHF.

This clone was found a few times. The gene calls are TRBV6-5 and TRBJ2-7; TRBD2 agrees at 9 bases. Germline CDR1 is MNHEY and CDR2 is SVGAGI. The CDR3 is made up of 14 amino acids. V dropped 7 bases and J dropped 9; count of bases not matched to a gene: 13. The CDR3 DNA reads TGTGCCAGCACGGAAGGAGGCGGGGGGGCGGTGCAGTACTTC. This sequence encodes CASTEGGGGAVQYF.

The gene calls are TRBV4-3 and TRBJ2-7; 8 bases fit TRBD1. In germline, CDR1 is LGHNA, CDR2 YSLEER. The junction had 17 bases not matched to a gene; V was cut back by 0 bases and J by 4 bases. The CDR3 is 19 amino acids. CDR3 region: CASSQDLFLPGQVLYEQYF. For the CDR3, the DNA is TGCGCCAGCAGCCAAGATCTATTCCTACCGGGACAGGTTTTGTACGAGCAGTACTTC.

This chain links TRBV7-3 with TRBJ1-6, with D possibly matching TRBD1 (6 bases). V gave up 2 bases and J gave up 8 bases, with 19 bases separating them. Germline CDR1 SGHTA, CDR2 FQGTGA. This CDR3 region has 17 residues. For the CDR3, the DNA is TGTGCCAGCAGCTTAGAGGGGGGGAGGCAGGGCTATTCACCCCTCCACTTT. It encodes CASSLEGGRQGYSPLHF. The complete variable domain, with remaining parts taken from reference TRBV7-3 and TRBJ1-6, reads GAGVSQTPSNKVTEKGKYVELRCDPISGHTALYWYRQSLGQGPEFLIYFQGTGAADDSGLPNDRFFAVRPEGSVSTLKIQRTERGDSAVYLCASSLEGGRQGYSPLHFGNGTRLTVT.

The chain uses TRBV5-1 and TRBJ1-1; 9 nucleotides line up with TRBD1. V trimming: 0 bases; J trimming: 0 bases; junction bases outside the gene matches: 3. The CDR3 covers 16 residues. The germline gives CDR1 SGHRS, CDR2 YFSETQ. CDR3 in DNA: TGCGCCAGCAGCTTGGGGGACAGGGAGGTGAACACTGAAGCTTTCTTT. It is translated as CASSLGDREVNTEAFF.

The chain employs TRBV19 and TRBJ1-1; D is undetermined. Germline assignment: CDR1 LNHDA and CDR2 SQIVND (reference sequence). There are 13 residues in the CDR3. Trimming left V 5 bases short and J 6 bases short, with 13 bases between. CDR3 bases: TGTGCCAGTAGTCCTGCCTCCTGGGCTGAAGCTTTCTTT. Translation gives CASSPASWAEAFF.

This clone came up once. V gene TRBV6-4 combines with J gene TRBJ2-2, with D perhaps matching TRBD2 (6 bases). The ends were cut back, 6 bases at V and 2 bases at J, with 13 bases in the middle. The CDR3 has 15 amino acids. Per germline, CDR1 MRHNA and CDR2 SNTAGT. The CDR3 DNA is TGTGCCAGCAGCGGTAGCGGAGCTAACACCGGGGAGCTGTTTTTT. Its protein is CASSGSGANTGELFF.

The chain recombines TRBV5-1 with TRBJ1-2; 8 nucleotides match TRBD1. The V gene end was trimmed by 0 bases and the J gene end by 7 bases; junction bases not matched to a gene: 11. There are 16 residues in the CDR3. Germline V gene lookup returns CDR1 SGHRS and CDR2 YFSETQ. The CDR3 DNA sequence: TGCGCCAGCAGCTTGGACCTTAGGACAGGGTCTGGTGGCTACACCTTC. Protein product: CASSLDLRTGSGGYTF. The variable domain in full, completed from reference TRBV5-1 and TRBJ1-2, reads KAGVTQTPRYLIKTRGQQVTLSCSPISGHRSVSWYQQTPGQGLQFLFEYFSETQRNKGNFPGRFSGRQFSNSRSEMNVSTLELGDSALYLCASSLDLRTGSGGYTFGSGTRLTVV.

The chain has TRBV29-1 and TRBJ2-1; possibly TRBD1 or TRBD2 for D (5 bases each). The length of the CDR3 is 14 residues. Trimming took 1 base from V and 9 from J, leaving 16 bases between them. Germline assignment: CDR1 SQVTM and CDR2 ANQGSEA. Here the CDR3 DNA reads TGCAGCGTTGAAGTCGGGACCACCGGACGTGAGCAGTTCTTC. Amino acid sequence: CSVEVGTTGREQFF.

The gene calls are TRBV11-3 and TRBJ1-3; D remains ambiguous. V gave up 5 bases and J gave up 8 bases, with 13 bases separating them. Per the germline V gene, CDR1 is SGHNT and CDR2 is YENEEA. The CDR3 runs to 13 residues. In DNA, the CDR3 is TGTGCCAGCAGCCTCCCGGGCGAAGACACCATATATTTT. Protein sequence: CASSLPGEDTIYF.

CDR3 sequence: CASSPAGPAGGQNTGELFF. The CDR3 nucleotides read TGTGCCAGCAGCCCCGCAGGCCCAGCGGGGGGTCAAAACACCGGGGAGCTGTTTTTT. The gene calls are TRBV7-2 and TRBJ2-2; 9 nucleotides align to TRBD2. Trimming removed 5 bases from V and 2 bases from J; junction bases left unmatched: 15. Germline assignment: CDR1 SGHTA and CDR2 FQGNSA. The CDR3 loop spans 19 amino acids. The entire variable domain, with the rest obtained from reference TRBV7-2 and TRBJ2-2, is as follows: GAGVSQSPSNKVTEKGKDVELRCDPISGHTALYWYRQSLGQGLEFLIYFQGNSAPDKSGLPSDRFSAERTGGSVSTLTIQRTQQEDSAVYLCASSPAGPAGGQNTGELFFGEGSRLTVL.

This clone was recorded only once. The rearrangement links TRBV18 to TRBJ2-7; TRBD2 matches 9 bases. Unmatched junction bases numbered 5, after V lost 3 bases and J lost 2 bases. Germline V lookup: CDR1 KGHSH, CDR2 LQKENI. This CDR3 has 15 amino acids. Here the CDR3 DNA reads TGTGCCAGCTCACCCCCTAGCGGGACCACCTACGAGCAGTACTTC. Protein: CASSPPSGTTYEQYF.

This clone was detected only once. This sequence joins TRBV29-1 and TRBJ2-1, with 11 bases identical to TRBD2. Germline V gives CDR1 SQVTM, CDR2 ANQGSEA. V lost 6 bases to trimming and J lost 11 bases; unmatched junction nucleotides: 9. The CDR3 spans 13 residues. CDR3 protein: CSVVLRLAGKQFF. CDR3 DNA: TGCAGCGTGGTACTTCGACTAGCGGGGAAGCAGTTCTTC.

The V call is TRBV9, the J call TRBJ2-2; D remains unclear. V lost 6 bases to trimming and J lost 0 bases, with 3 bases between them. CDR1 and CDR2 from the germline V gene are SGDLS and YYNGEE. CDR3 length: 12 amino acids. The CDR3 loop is CASNPNTGELFF. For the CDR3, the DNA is TGTGCCAGCAATCCGAACACCGGGGAGCTGTTTTTT.

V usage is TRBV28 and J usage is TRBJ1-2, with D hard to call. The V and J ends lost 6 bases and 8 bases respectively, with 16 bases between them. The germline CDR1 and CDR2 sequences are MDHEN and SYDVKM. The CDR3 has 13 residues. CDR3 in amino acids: CASSPTGRGGYTF. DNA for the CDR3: TGTGCCAGCAGCCCTACCGGGAGAGGAGGCTACACCTTC.

In DNA, the CDR3 is TGTGCCAGCAGTTACCCGGGACTAGCGGGCCAAGAGACCCAGTACTTC. Amino acids: CASSYPGLAGQETQYF. V is TRBV6-5 and J is TRBJ2-5; 12 nucleotides match TRBD2. Trimming cost V 2 bases and J 1 base; bases outside gene matches: 2. The germline gives CDR1 MNHEY, CDR2 SVGAGI. This CDR3 contains 16 residues.

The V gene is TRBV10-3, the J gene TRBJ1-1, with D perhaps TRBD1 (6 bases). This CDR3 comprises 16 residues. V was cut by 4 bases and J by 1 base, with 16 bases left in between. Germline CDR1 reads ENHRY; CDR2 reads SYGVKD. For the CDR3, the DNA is TGTGCCATCAGTGGAGTCCGGACAGTATCGAACACTGAAGCTTTCTTT. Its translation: CAISGVRTVSNTEAFF.

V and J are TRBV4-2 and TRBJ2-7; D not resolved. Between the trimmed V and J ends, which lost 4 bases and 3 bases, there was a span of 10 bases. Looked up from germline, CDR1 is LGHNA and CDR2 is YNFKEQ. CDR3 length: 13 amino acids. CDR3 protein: CASSRGELYEQYF. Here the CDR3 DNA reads TGTGCCAGCAGCCGAGGAGAACTCTACGAGCAGTACTTC.

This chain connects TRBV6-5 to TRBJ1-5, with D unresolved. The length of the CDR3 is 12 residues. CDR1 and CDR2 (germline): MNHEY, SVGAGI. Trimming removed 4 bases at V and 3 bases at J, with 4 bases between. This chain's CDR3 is CASSSFNQPQHF. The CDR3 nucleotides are TGTGCCAGCAGTTCCTTCAATCAGCCCCAGCATTTT.

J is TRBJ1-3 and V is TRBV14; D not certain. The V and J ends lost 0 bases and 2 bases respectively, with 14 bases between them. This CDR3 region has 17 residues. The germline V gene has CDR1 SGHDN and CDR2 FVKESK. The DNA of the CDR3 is TGTGCCAGCAGCCAAGAAGATCCAGCGGGGACTGGAAACACCATATATTTT. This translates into CASSQEDPAGTGNTIYF.

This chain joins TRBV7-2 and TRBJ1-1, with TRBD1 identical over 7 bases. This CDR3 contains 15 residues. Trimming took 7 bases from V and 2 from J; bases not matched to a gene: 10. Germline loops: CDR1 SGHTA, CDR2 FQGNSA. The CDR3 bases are TGTGCCAGCACACGAGGGGGCATTAGTAACACTGAAGCTTTCTTT. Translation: CASTRGGISNTEAFF. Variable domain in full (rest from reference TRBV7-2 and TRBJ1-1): GAGVSQSPSNKVTEKGKDVELRCDPISGHTALYWYRQSLGQGLEFLIYFQGNSAPDKSGLPSDRFSAERTGGSVSTLTIQRTQQEDSAVYLCASTRGGISNTEAFFGQGTRLTVV.

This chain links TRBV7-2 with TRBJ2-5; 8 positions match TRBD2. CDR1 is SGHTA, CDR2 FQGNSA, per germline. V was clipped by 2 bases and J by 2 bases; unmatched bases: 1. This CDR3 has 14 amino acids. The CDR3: CASSLSSGQETQYF. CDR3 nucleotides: TGTGCCAGCAGCTTATCTAGCGGGCAAGAGACCCAGTACTTC.

The CDR3 nucleotides read TGTGCCACCAGCAGAGATCGGGGGGCCGTCTACAATGAGCAGTTCTTC. Its protein product is CATSRDRGAVYNEQFF. This chain links TRBV15 with TRBJ2-1, with a weak D call TRBD2 (7 bases). V lost 0 bases, J lost 3 bases, and 12 bases lay in between. CDR1 LNHNV and CDR2 YYDKDF come from the germline V gene (reference sequence). The CDR3 has 16 residues.

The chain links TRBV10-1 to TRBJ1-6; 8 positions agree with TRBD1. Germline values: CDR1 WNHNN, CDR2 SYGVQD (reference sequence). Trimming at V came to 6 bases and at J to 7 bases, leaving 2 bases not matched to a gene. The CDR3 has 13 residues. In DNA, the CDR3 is TGCGCCAGCAGCGACAGGGGAAATTCACCCCTCCACTTT. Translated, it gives CASSDRGNSPLHF.

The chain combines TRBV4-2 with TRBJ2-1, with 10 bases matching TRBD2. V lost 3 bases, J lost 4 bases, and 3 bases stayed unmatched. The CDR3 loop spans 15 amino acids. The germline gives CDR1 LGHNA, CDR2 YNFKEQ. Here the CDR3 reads CASSHLAGGYNEQFF. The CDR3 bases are TGTGCCAGCAGCCATTTAGCGGGGGGATACAATGAGCAGTTCTTC.

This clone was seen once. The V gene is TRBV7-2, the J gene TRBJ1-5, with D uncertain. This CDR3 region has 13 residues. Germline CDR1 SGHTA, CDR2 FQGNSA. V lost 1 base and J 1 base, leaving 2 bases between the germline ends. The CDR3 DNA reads TGTGCCAGCAGCTTAGAGAGCAATCAGCCCCAGCATTTT. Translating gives CASSLESNQPQHF.

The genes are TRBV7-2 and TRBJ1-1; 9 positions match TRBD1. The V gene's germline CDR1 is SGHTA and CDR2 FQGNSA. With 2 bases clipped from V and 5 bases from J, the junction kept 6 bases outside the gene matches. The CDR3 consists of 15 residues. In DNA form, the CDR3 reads TGTGCCAGCAGCTTACCACAGGGGGCCGCTACTGAAGCTTTCTTT. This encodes CASSLPQGAATEAFF.